The present TCR beta chain was sequenced within a study of Ad26.COV2.S vaccination and SARS-CoV-2 variants. V was clipped by 7 bases and J by 3 bases; unmatched bases: 17. The CDR3 runs to 17 residues. Germline V gene lookup returns CDR1 LGHDT and CDR2 YNNKEL (reference sequence). Measured with immunoSEQ multiplex PCR; TCRdb has only the in-frame clones, and not every one. The table lists about 350,000 clones, around 92% of them singletons. The sample holds a few counts of this clone. The sequence came from a human donor who had recovered from COVID-19. Here the sequenced sample was peripheral blood, taken after recovery from COVID-19. The chain combines TRBV3-1 (or the pseudogene TRBV3-2) with TRBJ1-1; 7 bases fit TRBD1. CDR3 sequence (DNA): TGTGCCAGCACTCAACGCTCCCTGGGCAGGGGGGACACTGAAGCTTTCTTT. Translated, it gives CASTQRSLGRGDTEAFF.